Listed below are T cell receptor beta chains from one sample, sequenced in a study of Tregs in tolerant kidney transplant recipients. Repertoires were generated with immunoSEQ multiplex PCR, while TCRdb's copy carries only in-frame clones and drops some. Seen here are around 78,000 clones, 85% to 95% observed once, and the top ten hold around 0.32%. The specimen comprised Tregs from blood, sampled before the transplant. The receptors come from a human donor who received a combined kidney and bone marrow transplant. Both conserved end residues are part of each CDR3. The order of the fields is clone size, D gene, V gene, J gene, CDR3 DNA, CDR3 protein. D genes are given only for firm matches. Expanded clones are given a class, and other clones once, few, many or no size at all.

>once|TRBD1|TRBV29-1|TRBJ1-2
TGCAGCGTGGACAGGGGGCTAAGCTATGGCTACACCTTC
CSVDRGLSYGYTF
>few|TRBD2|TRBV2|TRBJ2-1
TGTGCCAGCAGTGAACAGCAGAGCGGGAGAGTGTTCTTC
CASSEQQSGRVFF
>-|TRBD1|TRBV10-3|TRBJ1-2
TGTGCCATCACAGGACAGGGGGAGGATGGCTACACCTTC
CAITGQGEDGYTF
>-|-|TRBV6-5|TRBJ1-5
TGTGCCAGCAGTTTAGGGCCCAGCAATCAGCCCCAGCATTTT
CASSLGPSNQPQHF
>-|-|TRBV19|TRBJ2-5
TGTGCCAGTAGTACCCCGACGGGGACCGGGCGAGAGACCCAGTACTTC
CASSTPTGTGRETQYF
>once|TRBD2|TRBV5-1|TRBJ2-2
TGCGCCAGCAGCTTGGGAACTAGCGGCACCGGGGAGCTGTTTTTT
CASSLGTSGTGELFF
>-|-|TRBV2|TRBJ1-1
TGTGCCAGCAGTGAACTGAACACTGAAGCTTTCTTT
CASSELNTEAFF
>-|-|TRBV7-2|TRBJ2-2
TGTGCCAGCAGCTCGTTAGGTTTCGGGGAGCTGTTTTTT
CASSSLGFGELFF
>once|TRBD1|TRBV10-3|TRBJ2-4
TGTGCCATCAGTGGGGGACAGTCTGTCAAAAACATTCAGTACTTC
CAISGGQSVKNIQYF
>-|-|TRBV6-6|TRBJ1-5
TGTGCCAGCAGTTACCCGGGGGGGGGTCAGCCCCAGCATTTT
CASSYPGGGQPQHF
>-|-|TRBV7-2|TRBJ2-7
TGTGCCAGCAGCTACAGTGGCGAGCAGTACTTC
CASSYSGEQYF
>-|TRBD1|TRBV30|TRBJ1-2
TGTGCCTGGAGTCAGAACAGGGGGCACGATGGCTACACCTTC
CAWSQNRGHDGYTF
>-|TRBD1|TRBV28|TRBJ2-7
TGTGCCAGCAGGGAACAGGGGCCCGAGCAGTACTTC
CASREQGPEQYF
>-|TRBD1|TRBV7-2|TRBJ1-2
TGTGCCAGCAGCAAGGACAGGGACTATGGCTACACCTTC
CASSKDRDYGYTF
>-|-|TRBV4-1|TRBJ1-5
TGCGCCAGCAGCCAATCCCCCGTTCGGGGCGGGAATCAGCCCCAGCATTTT
CASSQSPVRGGNQPQHF
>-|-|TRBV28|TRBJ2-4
TGTGCCAGCAGTTTAGGAGAGTGGGCCAAAAACATTCAGTACTTC
CASSLGEWAKNIQYF
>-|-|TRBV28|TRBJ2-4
TGTACCAGCAGTCCCGACAGGAGAGAAAACATTCAGTACTTC
CTSSPDRRENIQYF
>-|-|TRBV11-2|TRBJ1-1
TGTGCCAGCAGCCCCAAGGGGGCTGAAGCTTTCTTT
CASSPKGAEAFF
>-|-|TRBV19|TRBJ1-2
TGTGCCAGTAGTATAGACAGGGCTGGTGGCTACACCTTC
CASSIDRAGGYTF
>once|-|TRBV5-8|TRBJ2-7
TGTGCCAGCAGCCTTCGCGTGGGCGTTGGAAGTAACGAGCAGTACTTC
CASSLRVGVGSNEQYF
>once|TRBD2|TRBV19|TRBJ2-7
TGTGCCAGTAGTACGACTAGCAGATCCTACGAGCAGTACTTC
CASSTTSRSYEQYF
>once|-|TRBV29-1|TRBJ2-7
TGCAGCGTTACGAAGCGGGGACAACCCTACGAGCAGTACTTC
CSVTKRGQPYEQYF
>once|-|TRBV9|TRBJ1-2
TGTGCCAGCAGCGCCGGGCCCCGGGGCTACACCTTC
CASSAGPRGYTF
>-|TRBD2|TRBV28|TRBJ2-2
TGTGCCAGCAGGTTCTCGGCCCTAGCGGGAGGAGGGGGGGAGCTGTTTTTT
CASRFSALAGGGGELFF
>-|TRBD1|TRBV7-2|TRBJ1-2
TGTGCCAGCAGCCCTACGAGACAGGGGATTTCTAACTATGGCTACACCTTC
CASSPTRQGISNYGYTF
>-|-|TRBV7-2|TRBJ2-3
TGTGCCAGCAGCCCATCGGCGGGTATAGATACGCAGTATTTT
CASSPSAGIDTQYF
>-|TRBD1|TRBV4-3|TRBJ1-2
TGCGCCAGCAGCCAAGATGACAGGGAAAACTATGGCTACACCTTC
CASSQDDRENYGYTF
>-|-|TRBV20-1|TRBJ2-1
TGCAGTGCTAGTCGGTCTCGGGAGCAGTTCTTC
CSASRSREQFF
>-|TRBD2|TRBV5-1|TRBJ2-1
TGCGCCAGCAGCTTGGGACTGACTAGCGGGTATTACAATGAGCAGTTCTTC
CASSLGLTSGYYNEQFF
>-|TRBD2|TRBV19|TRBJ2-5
TGTGCCAGTAGCGCACTAGCGGGAGGGAAAGAGACCCAGTACTTC
CASSALAGGKETQYF
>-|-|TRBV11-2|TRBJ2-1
TGTGCCAGCAGCTTATTAGTGTATGAGCAGTTCTTC
CASSLLVYEQFF
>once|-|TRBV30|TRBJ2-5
TGTGCCTGGACTAGCGTGGGTGAGACCCAGTACTTC
CAWTSVGETQYF
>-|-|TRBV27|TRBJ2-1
TGTGCCAGCAGAGACCTACTAACCGGAGGATACAATGAGCAGTTCTTC
CASRDLLTGGYNEQFF
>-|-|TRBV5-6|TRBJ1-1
TGTGCCAGCAGCTTGGGCCCGCCGGGACACCCAAACACTGAAGCTTTCTTT
CASSLGPPGHPNTEAFF
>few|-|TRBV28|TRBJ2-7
TGTGCCAGCAGTTTCGCAGGGTTCTACGAGCAGTACTTC
CASSFAGFYEQYF
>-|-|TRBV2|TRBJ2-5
TGTGCCAGCAGTGGGGGGGAGACCCAGTACTTC
CASSGGETQYF
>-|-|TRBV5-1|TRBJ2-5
TGCGCCAGCAGCTTGGGCCGTACTGGAGGGGAGACCCAGTACTTC
CASSLGRTGGETQYF
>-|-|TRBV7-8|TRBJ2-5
TGTGCCAGCAGCTTAGGGGTAGAGACCCAGTACTTC
CASSLGVETQYF
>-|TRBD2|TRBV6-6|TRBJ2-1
TGTGCCAGCAGTTACTCGGGTAGCGGGAGGGGCGAGCAGTTCTTC
CASSYSGSGRGEQFF
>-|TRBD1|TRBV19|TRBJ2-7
TGTGCCAGTAGCGGGACAGGGGACTCCTACGAGCAGTACTTC
CASSGTGDSYEQYF
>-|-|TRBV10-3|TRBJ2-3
TGTGCCATTACCAATGGAGGGAGGAATCCAGATACGCAGTATTTT
CAITNGGRNPDTQYF
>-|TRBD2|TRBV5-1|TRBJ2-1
TGCGCCAGCAGCTTGGGGACTAGCGGTTACAATGAGCAGTTCTTC
CASSLGTSGYNEQFF
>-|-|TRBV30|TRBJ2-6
TGTGCCTGGAGTGTCAGCGGGTCTGGGGCCAACGTCCTGACTTTC
CAWSVSGSGANVLTF
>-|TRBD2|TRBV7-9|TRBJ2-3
TGTGCCAGCAGCCCGTCCCGACTGGGACTAGAACTACATACGCAGTATTTT
CASSPSRLGLELHTQYF
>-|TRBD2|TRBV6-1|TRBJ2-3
TGTGCCAGCAGACTAGCGGGATTCACAGATACGCAGTATTTT
CASRLAGFTDTQYF
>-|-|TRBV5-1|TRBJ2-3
TGCGCCAGCAGCCCGGTTTTGCGGGAATCAGATACGCAGTATTTT
CASSPVLRESDTQYF
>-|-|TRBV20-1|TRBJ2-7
TGCAGTGCTAGTACTGGGGTCGAGCAGTACTTC
CSASTGVEQYF
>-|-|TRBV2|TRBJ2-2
TGTGCCAGCAGTGAACAACAAACGAACACCGGGGAGCTGTTTTTT
CASSEQQTNTGELFF
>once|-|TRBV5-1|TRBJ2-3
TGCGCCAGCAGCCCACGTCAGGCAGGGTTTTTGACAGATACGCAGTATTTT
CASSPRQAGFLTDTQYF
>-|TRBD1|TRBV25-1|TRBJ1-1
TGTGCCAGCAAAGGGACAGGGTACGCAGCTGAAGCTTTCTTT
CASKGTGYAAEAFF